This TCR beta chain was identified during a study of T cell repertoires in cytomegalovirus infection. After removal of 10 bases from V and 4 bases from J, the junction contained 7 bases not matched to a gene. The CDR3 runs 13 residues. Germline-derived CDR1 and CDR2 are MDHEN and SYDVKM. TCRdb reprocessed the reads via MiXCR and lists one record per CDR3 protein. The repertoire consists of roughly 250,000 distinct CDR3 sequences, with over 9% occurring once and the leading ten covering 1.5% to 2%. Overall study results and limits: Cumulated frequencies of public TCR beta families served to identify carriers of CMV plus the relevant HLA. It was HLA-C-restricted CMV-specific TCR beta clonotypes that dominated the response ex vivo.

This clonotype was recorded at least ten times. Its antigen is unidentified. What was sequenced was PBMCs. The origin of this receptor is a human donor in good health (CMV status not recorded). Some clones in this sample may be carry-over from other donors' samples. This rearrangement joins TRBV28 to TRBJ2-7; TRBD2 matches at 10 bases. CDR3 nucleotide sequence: TGTGCCACACTGGGGACTAGCGCGTACGAGCAGTACTTC. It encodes CATLGTSAYEQYF.